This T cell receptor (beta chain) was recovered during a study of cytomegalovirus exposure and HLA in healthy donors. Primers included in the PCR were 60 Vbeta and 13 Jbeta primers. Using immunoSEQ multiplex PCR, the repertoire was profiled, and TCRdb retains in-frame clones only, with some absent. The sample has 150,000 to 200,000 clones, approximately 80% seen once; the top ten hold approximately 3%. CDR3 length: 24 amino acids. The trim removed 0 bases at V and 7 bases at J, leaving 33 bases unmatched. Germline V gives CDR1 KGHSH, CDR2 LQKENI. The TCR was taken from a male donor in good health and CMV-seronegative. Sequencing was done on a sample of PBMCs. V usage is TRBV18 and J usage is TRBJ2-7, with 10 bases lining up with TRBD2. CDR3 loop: CASSPPTPGGAWGAGGSSPWEQYF. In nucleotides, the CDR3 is TGTGCCAGCTCACCACCGACCCCAGGGGGCGCGTGGGGAGCGGGAGGGTCTTCACCGTGGGAGCAGTACTTC.